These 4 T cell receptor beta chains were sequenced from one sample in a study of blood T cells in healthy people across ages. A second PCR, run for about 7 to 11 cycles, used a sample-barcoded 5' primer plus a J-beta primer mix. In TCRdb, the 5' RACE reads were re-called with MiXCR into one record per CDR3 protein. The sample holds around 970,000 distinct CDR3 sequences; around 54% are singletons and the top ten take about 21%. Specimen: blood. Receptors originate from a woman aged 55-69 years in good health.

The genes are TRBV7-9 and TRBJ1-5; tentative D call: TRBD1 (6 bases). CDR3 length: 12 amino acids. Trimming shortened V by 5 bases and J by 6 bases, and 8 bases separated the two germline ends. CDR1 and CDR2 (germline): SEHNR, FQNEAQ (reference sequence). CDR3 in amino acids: CASSQGFQPQHF. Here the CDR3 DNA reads TGTGCCAGCAGCCAGGGGTTTCAGCCCCAGCATTTT.

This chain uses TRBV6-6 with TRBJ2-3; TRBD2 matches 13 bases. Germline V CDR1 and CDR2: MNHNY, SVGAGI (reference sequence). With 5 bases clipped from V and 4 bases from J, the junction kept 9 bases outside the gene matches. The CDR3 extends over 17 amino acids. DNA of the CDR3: TGTGCCAGCAGTCTTGGACTAGCGGGAGTATCGGCAGATACGCAGTATTTT. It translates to CASSLGLAGVSADTQYF.

CDR3 nucleotides: TGTGCCATCAGGAAGGGACAGGGATCTGAGGGCTACACCTTC. This encodes CAIRKGQGSEGYTF. V and J are TRBV10-3 and TRBJ1-2, with 9 positions matching TRBD1. V shed 6 bases, J shed 8 bases, and the junction held 10 bases outside the gene matches. Germline-derived CDR1 and CDR2 are ENHRY and SYGVKD. The CDR3 is 14 amino acids.

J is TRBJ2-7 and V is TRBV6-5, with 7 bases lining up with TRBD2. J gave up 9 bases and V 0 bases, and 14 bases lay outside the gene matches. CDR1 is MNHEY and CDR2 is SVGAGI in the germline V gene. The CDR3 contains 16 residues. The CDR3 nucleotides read TGTGCCAGCAGTTACTCCGTAGGGGCGGGAGTAATAGGGCAGTACTTC. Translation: CASSYSVGAGVIGQYF.